This entry concerns a single T cell receptor beta chain. The data derive from a study of blood T cell repertoires in COVID-19. Whole-study context: Samples of COVID-19 (acute and convalescent) were obtained from the United States, Italy and Spain. T cells, B-cell-depleted T cells, or PBMCs supplied cDNA or gDNA.

Seattle patient enrollment occurred during active infection, with longitudinal follow-up thereafter. Method: immunoSEQ multiplex PCR; TCRdb's copy keeps in-frame clones and lacks some. Here the sample spans around 60,000 clones, more than 80% being singletons. V lost 1 base and J lost 5, with 11 bases in between. CDR1 SGHTA and CDR2 FQGNSA come from the germline V gene. The CDR3 spans 14 residues. Material for sequencing was peripheral blood. The rearrangement joins TRBV7-2 to TRBJ2-5, with D possibly matching TRBD2 (7 bases). This clonotype was obtained from a woman aged 60 to 75 with COVID-19, enrolled during active disease. CDR3 sequence: CASSLEGGEETQYF. DNA for the CDR3: TGTGCCAGCAGCTTAGAAGGGGGGGAGGAGACCCAGTACTTC.